The TCR beta chain under discussion was sequenced for a study of siplizumab effects on memory and regulatory T cells. Study findings and constraints: Naive T cells appeared more diverse than memory cells and seemed to be major alloresponse contributors. An assignable phenotype, naive or memory, was missing from roughly 76-95% of proliferating CD4+ or CD8+ clones. The alloreactive clones that mapped to unstimulated subsets made up only a minor fraction.

Comment on this clone: Its antigen remains unidentified.

Germline lookup yields CDR1 SGHAT and CDR2 FQNNGV. The CDR3 length is 12 residues. Trimming shortened V by 8 bases and J by 2 bases, and 9 bases separated the two germline ends. Method: immunoSEQ multiplex PCR; TCRdb's copy keeps in-frame clones and lacks some. This table holds around 100,000 clones, roughly 93% found once. The chain has TRBV11-2 and TRBJ2-5; D possibly corresponds to TRBD1 (6 bases). This sequence was found in a human donor in good health. What was sequenced was non-Treg CD4+ T cells sorted from blood. For the CDR3, the DNA is TGTGCCAGCCGCGGACAGCAAGAGACCCAGTACTTC. Protein: CASRGQQETQYF.